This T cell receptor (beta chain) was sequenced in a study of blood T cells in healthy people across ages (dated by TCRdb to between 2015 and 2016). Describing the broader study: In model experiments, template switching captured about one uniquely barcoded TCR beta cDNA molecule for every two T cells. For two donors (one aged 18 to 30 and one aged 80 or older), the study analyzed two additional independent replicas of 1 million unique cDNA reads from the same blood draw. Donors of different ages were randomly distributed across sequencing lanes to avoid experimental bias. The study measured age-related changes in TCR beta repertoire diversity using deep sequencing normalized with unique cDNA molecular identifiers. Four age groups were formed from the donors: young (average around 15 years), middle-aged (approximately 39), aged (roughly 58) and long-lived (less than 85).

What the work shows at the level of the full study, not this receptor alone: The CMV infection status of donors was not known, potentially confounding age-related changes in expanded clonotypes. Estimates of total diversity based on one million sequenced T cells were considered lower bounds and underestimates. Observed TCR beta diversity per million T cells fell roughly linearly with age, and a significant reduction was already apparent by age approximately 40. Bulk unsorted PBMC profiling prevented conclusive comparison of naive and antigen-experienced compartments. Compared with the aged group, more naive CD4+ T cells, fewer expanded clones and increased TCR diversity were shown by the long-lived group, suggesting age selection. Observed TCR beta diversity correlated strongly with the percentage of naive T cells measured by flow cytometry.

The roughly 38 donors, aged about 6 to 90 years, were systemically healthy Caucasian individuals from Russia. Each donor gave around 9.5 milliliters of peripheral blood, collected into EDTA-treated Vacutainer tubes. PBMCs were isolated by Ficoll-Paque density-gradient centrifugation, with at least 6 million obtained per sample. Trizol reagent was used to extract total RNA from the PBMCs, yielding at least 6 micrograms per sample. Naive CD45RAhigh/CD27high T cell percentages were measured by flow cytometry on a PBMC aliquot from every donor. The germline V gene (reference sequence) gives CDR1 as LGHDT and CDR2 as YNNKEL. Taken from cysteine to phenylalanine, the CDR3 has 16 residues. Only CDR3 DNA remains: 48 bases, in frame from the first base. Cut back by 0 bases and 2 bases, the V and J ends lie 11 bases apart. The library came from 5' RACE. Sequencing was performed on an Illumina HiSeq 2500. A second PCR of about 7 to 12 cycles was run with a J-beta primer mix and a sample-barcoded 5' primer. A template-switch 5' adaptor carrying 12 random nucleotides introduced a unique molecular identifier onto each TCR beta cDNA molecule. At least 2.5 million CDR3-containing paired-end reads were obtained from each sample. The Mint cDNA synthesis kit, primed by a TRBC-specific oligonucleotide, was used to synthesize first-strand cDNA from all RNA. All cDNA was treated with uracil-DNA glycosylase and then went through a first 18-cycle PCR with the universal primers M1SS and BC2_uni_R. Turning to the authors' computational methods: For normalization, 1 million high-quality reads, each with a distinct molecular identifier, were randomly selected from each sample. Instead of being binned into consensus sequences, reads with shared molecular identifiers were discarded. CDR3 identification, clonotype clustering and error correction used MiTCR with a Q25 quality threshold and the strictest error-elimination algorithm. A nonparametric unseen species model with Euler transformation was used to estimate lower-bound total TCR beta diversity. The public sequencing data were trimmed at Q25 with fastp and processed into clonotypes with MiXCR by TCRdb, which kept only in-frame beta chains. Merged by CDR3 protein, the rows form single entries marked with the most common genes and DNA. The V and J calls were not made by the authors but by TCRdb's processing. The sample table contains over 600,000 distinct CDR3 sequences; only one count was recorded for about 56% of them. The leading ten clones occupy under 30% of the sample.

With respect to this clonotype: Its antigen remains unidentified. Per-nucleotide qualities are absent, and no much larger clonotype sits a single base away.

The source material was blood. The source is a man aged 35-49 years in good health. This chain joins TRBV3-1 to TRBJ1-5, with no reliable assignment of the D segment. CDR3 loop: CASSQDYGNGNQPQHF. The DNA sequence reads TGTGCCAGCAGCCAAGATTACGGGAACGGCAATCAGCCCCAGCATTTT.